This T cell receptor beta chain was sequenced during a study of cytomegalovirus exposure and HLA in healthy donors. Study at large: Both the approximately 120 validation repertoires and the 666 first-cohort repertoires used the same platform, as reported by a later analysis. Findings and caveats of the study: It was found in a later analysis that first-cohort TCR clusters tended to co-occur in the approximately 120 validation repertoires.

Per the germline V gene, CDR1 is LNHDA and CDR2 is SQIVND (reference sequence). The CDR3 loop spans 13 amino acids. The V and J ends lost 6 bases and 0 bases respectively, with 6 bases between them. Some clones are missing from TCRdb's copy, which holds only in-frame ones; the method was immunoSEQ multiplex PCR. Among approximately 80,000 clones listed, roughly 93% were seen once. This clone was picked up one time. Its antigen is undetermined. The chain is built from TRBV19 and TRBJ1-3; D remains unclear. The clonotype was recovered from a woman in her twenties or thirties in good health and CMV-seronegative. The sample taken for sequencing was PBMCs. The CDR3 region is CASRSGSGNTIYF. The CDR3 DNA follows: TGTGCCAGTAGATCAGGCTCTGGAAACACCATATATTTT.